The 11 T cell receptor beta chains below come from one sample, sequenced in a study of blood T cell repertoires in COVID-19. Measured with immunoSEQ multiplex PCR; TCRdb has only the in-frame clones, and not every one. Here the sample spans 150,000 or so clones, 80% to 90% being singletons. Sequences were obtained from peripheral blood. Source of these receptors: a man aged 35 to 55 who had recovered from COVID-19.

CDR3 nucleotide sequence: TGTGCCAGCTCACCGGGACTACAATACGAGCAGTACTTC. Its translation is CASSPGLQYEQYF. The chain recombines TRBV18 with TRBJ2-7; 7 positions agree with TRBD2. V trimming: 3 bases; J trimming: 4 bases; junction bases outside the gene matches: 3. The CDR3 runs to 13 residues. Germline CDR1 reads KGHSH; CDR2 reads LQKENI. Full variable domain (remainder filled in from reference TRBV18 and TRBJ2-7): NAGVMQNPRHLVRRRGQEARLRCSPMKGHSHVYWYRQLPEEGLKFMVYLQKENIIDESGMPKERFSAEFPKEGPSILRIQQVVRGDSAAYFCASSPGLQYEQYFGPGTRLTVT.

The chain combines TRBV18 with TRBJ2-7; TRBD1 agrees at 11 bases. CDR3 length: 16 residues. The V gene's germline CDR1 is KGHSH and CDR2 LQKENI. V was clipped by 3 bases and J by 3 bases; unmatched bases: 7. This CDR3 reads CASSPDRDRGVYEQYF. The CDR3 DNA is TGTGCCAGCTCACCTGACAGGGACAGGGGGGTCTACGAGCAGTACTTC.

The J gene is TRBJ2-1, the V gene TRBV2, with 7 positions matching TRBD2. This CDR3 has 14 residues. Germline values: CDR1 SNHLY, CDR2 FYNNEI. After removal of 8 bases from V and 0 bases from J, the junction contained 4 bases not matched to a gene. The CDR3 DNA is TGTGCCAGCGGGAGCGGGGACTCCTACAATGAGCAGTTCTTC. Translated, it gives CASGSGDSYNEQFF.

This sequence joins TRBV10-2 and TRBJ2-2; tentative D call: TRBD2 (6 bases). Germline-derived CDR1 and CDR2 are WSHSY and SAAADI. V lost 8 bases and J lost 0, with 22 bases in between. This CDR3 region has 18 residues. CDR3 protein: CASLEGWVRRTNTGELFF. CDR3 in DNA: TGCGCCAGCCTGGAGGGGTGGGTGCGAAGAACGAACACCGGGGAGCTGTTTTTT.

The J gene is TRBJ2-5, the V gene TRBV28; the D gene is possibly TRBD1 (6 bases). Germline-derived CDR1 and CDR2 are MDHEN and SYDVKM. CDR3 length: 15 amino acids. Trimming cost V 4 bases and J 0 bases, with 12 bases left between them. In DNA form, the CDR3 reads TGTGCCAGCAGTTCCCTACGACAGGACCAAGAGACCCAGTACTTC. It encodes CASSSLRQDQETQYF.

This chain uses TRBV6-6 with TRBJ1-3; 7 bases match TRBD1. CDR1 and CDR2 (germline): MNHNY, SVGAGI (reference sequence). This CDR3 has 15 residues. J gave up 3 bases and V 6 bases, and 8 bases lay outside the gene matches. CDR3 in DNA: TGTGCCAGCAGCTCCACTGACAGGGATGGAAACACCATATATTTT. Its protein product is CASSSTDRDGNTIYF.

A few counts support this clone. This rearrangement joins TRBV18 to TRBJ2-7, with TRBD2 as a possible D gene (6 bases). Germline V gives CDR1 KGHSH, CDR2 LQKENI. With 6 bases removed from V and 2 bases from J, the gap between germline ends came to 11 bases. There are 13 residues in the CDR3. The CDR3 DNA is TGTGCCAGCTCCCAGGGACTGGCCTACGAGCAGTACTTC. It yields the protein CASSQGLAYEQYF.

This clone was detected only once. The V and J genes are TRBV10-3 and TRBJ2-7, with 9 positions matching TRBD1. V lost 9 bases and J lost 2; bases outside the gene matches: 8. CDR1 ENHRY and CDR2 SYGVKD come from the germline V gene. CDR3 length: 14 amino acids. This CDR3 reads CAMGDGTGPYEQYF. The DNA for the CDR3 is TGTGCCATGGGGGACGGGACAGGGCCCTACGAGCAGTACTTC.

This chain connects TRBV7-9 to TRBJ2-2; a possible D gene is TRBD2 (6 bases). The CDR3 is 17 amino acids. Trimming pared 2 bases from V and 7 bases from J, leaving 20 bases between. Per germline, CDR1 SEHNR and CDR2 FQNEAQ (reference sequence). The CDR3 spells CASSLQDYGRRGGELFF. In DNA form, the CDR3 reads TGTGCCAGCAGCTTACAGGACTACGGACGACGAGGCGGGGAGCTGTTTTTT.

The chain joins TRBV6-6 to TRBJ1-5, with D perhaps TRBD1 (5 bases). Germline lookup yields CDR1 MNHNY and CDR2 SVGAGI (reference sequence). V was cut by 6 bases and J by 4 bases, with 13 bases left in between. The CDR3 contains 14 residues. The CDR3 DNA reads as TGTGCCAGCAGCCCAGGGATGTCAAATCAGCCCCAGCATTTT. Translated: CASSPGMSNQPQHF.

The chain is built from TRBV11-3 and TRBJ2-3, with 7 bases identical to TRBD2. Germline CDR1 is SGHNT and CDR2 is YENEEA. With 0 bases clipped from V and 6 bases from J, the junction kept 9 bases outside the gene matches. CDR3 length equals 16 residues. CDR3 nucleotide sequence: TGTGCCAGCAGCTTAGAGGGGGATCGAGCGGGGGATACGCAGTATTTT. Translating it yields CASSLEGDRAGDTQYF.